This T cell receptor (beta chain) stems from a study of blood T cell repertoires in COVID-19. Study-wide background: Collection of acute and convalescent COVID-19 samples took place in the United States, Italy and Spain. From T cells, B-cell-depleted T cells, or PBMCs came the material, which was cDNA or gDNA.

This CDR3 has 14 amino acids. CDR1 MGHRA and CDR2 YSYEKL come from the germline V gene. After removal of 4 bases from V and 9 bases from J, the junction contained 5 bases not matched to a gene. Only in-frame clones appear in the TCRdb table, and some are missing; sequencing was by immunoSEQ multiplex PCR. The sample holds fewer than 75,000 clones; roughly 90% are singletons and the top ten take roughly 9.7%. The TCR comes from a human donor in a cohort sampled during active COVID-19. The chain joins TRBV4-1 to TRBJ2-1, with 11 bases that match TRBD1. The specimen sequenced was peripheral blood. For the CDR3, the DNA is TGCGCCAGCAGCCTCCGGGACAGGGGGAGTGAGCAGTTCTTC. Translating it yields CASSLRDRGSEQFF.